Here is one T cell receptor beta chain with its context. Its specificity is unknown. The data stem from a study of cytomegalovirus exposure and HLA in healthy donors. Study-level results: Diagnosis of cytomegalovirus status made by the classifier reportedly showed high specificity and sensitivity. A previous analysis found most TCR beta V segments productive roughly 87% or roughly 30% of the time.

The PCR ran on 60 Vbeta and 13 Jbeta primers. Using immunoSEQ multiplex PCR, the repertoire was profiled, and TCRdb retains in-frame clones only, with some absent. Its listing shows around 140,000 clones. V shed 4 bases and J 3 bases; nucleotides not matched to a gene: 5. Germline CDR1 MNHNS, CDR2 SASEGT. CDR3 length: 16 residues. V gene TRBV6-1 combines with J gene TRBJ2-7; TRBD2 matches 14 bases. Sequences were obtained from PBMCs. This TCR came from a woman between 18 and 29 years old in good health and CMV-seronegative. The CDR3 loop is CASSAGTSGSGYEQYF. The CDR3 region has the DNA TGTGCCAGCAGTGCGGGGACTAGCGGGAGTGGCTACGAGCAGTACTTC.